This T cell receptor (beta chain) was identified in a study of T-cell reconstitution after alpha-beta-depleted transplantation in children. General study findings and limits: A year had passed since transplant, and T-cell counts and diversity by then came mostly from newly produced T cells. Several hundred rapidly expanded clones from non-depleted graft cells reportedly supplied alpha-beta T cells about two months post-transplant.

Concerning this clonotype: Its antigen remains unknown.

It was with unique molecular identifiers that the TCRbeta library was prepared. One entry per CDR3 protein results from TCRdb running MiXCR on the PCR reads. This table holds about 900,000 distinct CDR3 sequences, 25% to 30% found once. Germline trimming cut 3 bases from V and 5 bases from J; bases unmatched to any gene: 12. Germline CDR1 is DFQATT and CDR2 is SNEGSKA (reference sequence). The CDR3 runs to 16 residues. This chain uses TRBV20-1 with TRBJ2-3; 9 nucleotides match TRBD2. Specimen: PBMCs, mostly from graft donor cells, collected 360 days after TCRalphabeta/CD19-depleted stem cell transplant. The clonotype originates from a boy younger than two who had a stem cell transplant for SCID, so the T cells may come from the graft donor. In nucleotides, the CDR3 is TGCAGTGCTAGGATAGGACTAGCGAGCCGGCAAGATACGCAGTATTTT. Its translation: CSARIGLASRQDTQYF.